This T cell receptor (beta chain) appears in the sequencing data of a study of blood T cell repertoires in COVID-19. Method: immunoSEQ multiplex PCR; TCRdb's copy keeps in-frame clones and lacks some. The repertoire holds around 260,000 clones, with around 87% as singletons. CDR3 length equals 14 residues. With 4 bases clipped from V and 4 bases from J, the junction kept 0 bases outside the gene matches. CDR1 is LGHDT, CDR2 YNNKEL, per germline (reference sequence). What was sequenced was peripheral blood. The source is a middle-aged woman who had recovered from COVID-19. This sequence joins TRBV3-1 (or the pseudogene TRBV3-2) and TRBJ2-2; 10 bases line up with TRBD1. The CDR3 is CASSRTGGTGELFF. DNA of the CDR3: TGTGCCAGCAGCCGGACAGGGGGCACCGGGGAGCTGTTTTTT.